The entry below describes one TCR beta chain. The data were taken from a study of T-cell reconstitution after alpha-beta-depleted transplantation in children. With 1 base removed from V and 6 bases from J, the gap between germline ends came to 9 bases. In germline, CDR1 is LNHDA, CDR2 SQIVND (reference sequence). The CDR3 sequence is 13 residues long. The library targeted TCRbeta and was prepared with unique molecular identifiers. TCRdb fed the PCR reads into MiXCR, producing one record per CDR3 protein. Among just under 550,000 distinct CDR3 sequences listed, about 17% were seen once. This chain joins TRBV19 and TRBJ1-1; D unclear. This specimen was PBMCs from the stem cell graft donor, taken from the stem cell graft. This receptor was identified in a human donor who donated a stem cell graft to a child with acute lymphoblastic leukemia. The CDR3 loop reads CASSIASYSEAFF. The CDR3, as DNA: TGTGCCAGTAGTATAGCCTCGTATTCTGAAGCTTTCTTT.